Shown below are 30 T cell receptor beta chains from a single sample sequenced in a study of T-cell memory formation after mild COVID-19. TCRdb called the 5' RACE reads again in MiXCR, with one record for every CDR3 protein. The table shows around 530,000 distinct CDR3 sequences, with about 20% occurring only once. Sequencing was performed on PBMCs or a T cell subset sorted from them (not recorded which). These TCRs come from an adult woman who had mild COVID-19 (a few samples of this study predate the infection). Cell type and time point are not known.

V and J are TRBV12-3 or TRBV12-4 and TRBJ1-3; D gene uncertain. Deletions cut 1 base from V and 4 bases from J, with 8 bases between. CDR3 length: 14 residues. The CDR3 coding sequence is TGTGCCAGCAGTTTAGGCTACGCCGGAAACACCATATATTTT. It yields the protein CASSLGYAGNTIYF.

The chain uses TRBV2 and TRBJ1-3, with D tentatively TRBD1 (5 bases). Trimming removed 6 bases at V and 0 bases at J, with 6 bases between. The CDR3 length is 13 residues. CDR1 and CDR2 (germline): SNHLY, FYNNEI. The CDR3 DNA reads TGTGCCAGCAGCGGGGCCTCTGGAAACACCATATATTTT. It codes for CASSGASGNTIYF.

The chain carries TRBV27 and TRBJ1-3; possibly TRBD1 for D (5 bases). The CDR3 extends over 15 amino acids. CDR1 and CDR2 (germline): MNHEY, SMNVEV (reference sequence). V was pared by 5 bases and J by 0 bases, with 11 bases between. The CDR3 here is CASSPSRVSGNTIYF. DNA for the CDR3: TGTGCCAGCAGTCCGAGCAGGGTCTCTGGAAACACCATATATTTT.

The V call is TRBV12-3 or TRBV12-4, the J call TRBJ1-5; 8 bases align to TRBD1. The CDR3 loop spans 15 amino acids. Trimming at V came to 2 bases and at J to 2 bases, leaving 2 bases not matched to a gene. The CDR3 coding sequence is TGTGCCAGCAGTTTAACAGGGGGTGGCAATCAGCCCCAGCATTTT. Translating it yields CASSLTGGGNQPQHF.

This clonotype occurred a few times. This sequence joins TRBV5-1 and TRBJ1-1; weak D call: TRBD1 (5 bases). The CDR3 consists of 14 residues. The germline V gene encodes CDR1 SGHRS and CDR2 YFSETQ. V was cut by 0 bases and J by 2 bases, with 8 bases left in between. This CDR3 is CASSLDQGNTEAFF. The CDR3 nucleotides read TGCGCCAGCAGCTTGGACCAGGGAAACACTGAAGCTTTCTTT.

At least ten counts were recorded for this clonotype. V gene TRBV5-1 combines with J gene TRBJ2-2; possible D gene TRBD2, 6 bases. Per germline, CDR1 SGHRS and CDR2 YFSETQ. This CDR3 is 15 amino acids long. The V and J ends lost 5 bases and 6 bases respectively, with 17 bases between them. The chain's CDR3 is CASRVVIGGAGELFF. The CDR3, as DNA: TGCGCCAGCAGAGTCGTTATCGGGGGAGCCGGGGAGCTGTTTTTT.

This clonotype appeared a few times. The V gene is TRBV3-1, the J gene TRBJ1-5; D not certain. Trimming pared 5 bases from V and 1 base from J, leaving 12 bases between. The CDR3 sequence is 15 residues long. Per the germline V gene, CDR1 is LGHDT and CDR2 is YNNKEL (reference sequence). CDR3: CASSSGPESNQPQHF. CDR3 DNA: TGTGCCAGCAGCAGTGGTCCAGAAAGCAATCAGCCCCAGCATTTT. Full variable domain (rest looked up from reference TRBV3-1 and TRBJ1-5): DTAVSQTPKYLVTQMGNDKSIKCEQNLGHDTMYWYKQDSKKFLKIMFSYNNKELIINETVPNRFSPKSPDKAHLNLHINSLELGDSAVYFCASSSGPESNQPQHFGDGTRLSIL.

The chain uses TRBV24-1 and TRBJ2-7; 8 bases map to TRBD1. The CDR3 length is 19 residues. The trim removed 4 bases at V and 3 bases at J, leaving 19 bases unmatched. Germline values: CDR1 KGHDR, CDR2 SFDVKD. CDR3 nucleotides: TGTGCCACCAGTGACTATGGACAGGGAGGAAAGGTGTCTGTCTACGAGCAGTACTTC. Translating it yields CATSDYGQGGKVSVYEQYF.

This clonotype was detected a few times. The chain joins TRBV4-1 to TRBJ2-7; maybe TRBD2 (5 bases). CDR3 length: 16 amino acids. CDR1 and CDR2 (germline): MGHRA, YSYEKL. The V end lost 3 bases, the J end lost 1 base, and 16 bases lay between the germline ends. CDR3 DNA: TGCGCCAGCAGCCACGGCCGGGCCCGCGGGTCCTACGAGCAGTACTTC. This gives the protein CASSHGRARGSYEQYF.

The table lists this clonotype with a few counts. V is TRBV19 and J is TRBJ2-7; 8 bases map to TRBD1. Germline-derived CDR1 and CDR2 are LNHDA and SQIVND (reference sequence). The CDR3 consists of 15 residues. The J segment lost 0 bases and the V segment lost 5 bases, leaving 6 bases of the junction unmatched. The CDR3 nucleotides are TGTGCCAGTAGTTCCGGGACAGGAGACTCCTACGAGCAGTACTTC. Amino acids: CASSSGTGDSYEQYF.

This clonotype was counted only a few times. Germline and junction disagree at one end, which may indicate a read error. The rearrangement joins TRBV7-9 to TRBJ1-1, with D unresolved. The CDR3 covers 13 residues. Germline loops: CDR1 SEHNR, CDR2 FQNEAQ (reference sequence). CDR3 DNA sequence: TGTGCCGGCAGCTCGCCGGGGAACACTGAAGCTTTCTTT. Translation gives CAGSSPGNTEAFF. The variable domain in full, completed from reference TRBV7-9 and TRBJ1-1, reads DTGVSQNPRHKITKRGQNVTFRCDPISEHNRLYWYRQTLGQGPEFLTYFQNEAQLEKSRLLSDRFSAERPKGSFSTLEIQRTEQGDSAMYLCAGSSPGNTEAFFGQGTRLTVV.

The J gene is TRBJ1-1, the V gene TRBV7-6; TRBD1 matches 7 bases. Germline V gives CDR1 SGHVS, CDR2 FNYEAQ. V lost 5 bases, J lost 5 bases, and 8 bases stayed unmatched. The CDR3 is 14 residues long. CDR3 DNA: TGTGCCAGCAGCCGAGACCCAGGGGGGACTGAAGCTTTCTTT. Protein sequence: CASSRDPGGTEAFF. Together with reference TRBV7-6 and TRBJ1-1, the CDR3 gives the full variable domain: GAGVSQSPRYKVTKRGQDVALRCDPISGHVSLYWYRQALGQGPEFLTYFNYEAQQDKSGLPNDRFSAERPEGSISTLTIQRTEQRDSAMYRCASSRDPGGTEAFFGQGTRLTVV.

In DNA, the CDR3 is TGCAGCGGAGCTCACCCAACAACAGATACGCAGTATTTT. Protein: CSGAHPTTDTQYF. This rearrangement joins TRBV29-1 to TRBJ2-3, with D unresolved. This CDR3 has 13 residues. The germline V gene encodes CDR1 SQVTM and CDR2 ANQGSEA. V lost 7 bases and J 3 bases, leaving 14 bases between the germline ends.

This clonotype appeared a few times. This chain links TRBV4-1 with TRBJ2-7, with 9 positions matching TRBD2. In germline, CDR1 is MGHRA, CDR2 YSYEKL. The CDR3 consists of 16 residues. Trimming at V came to 1 base and at J to 5 bases, leaving 9 bases not matched to a gene. The CDR3, as DNA: TGCGCCAGCAGCCAAGTACTCGGCGGGGGGGCCGACGAGCAGTACTTC. This codes for CASSQVLGGGADEQYF.

The chain combines TRBV27 with TRBJ1-1; D uncertain. Trimming took 3 bases from V and 7 from J, leaving 9 bases between them. CDR3 size: 12 residues. Germline V lookup: CDR1 MNHEY, CDR2 SMNVEV (reference sequence). CDR3 region: CASSFPDGEAFF. DNA for the CDR3: TGTGCCAGCAGTTTCCCGGACGGTGAAGCTTTCTTT.

This chain joins TRBV20-1 and TRBJ2-1; TRBD2 matches at 8 bases. The CDR3 totals 15 residues. V shed 6 bases and J 2 bases; nucleotides not matched to a gene: 9. Looked up from germline, CDR1 is DFQATT and CDR2 is SNEGSKA (reference sequence). The CDR3 here is CSALSTSETYNEQFF. CDR3 sequence (DNA): TGCAGTGCCCTCTCGACTAGCGAGACCTACAATGAGCAGTTCTTC.

The chain links TRBV24-1 to TRBJ2-1; 10 nucleotides match TRBD2. CDR1 KGHDR and CDR2 SFDVKD come from the germline V gene. Trimming took 5 bases from V and 2 from J; bases not matched to a gene: 5. This CDR3 is built from 16 residues. The CDR3 DNA is TGTGCCACCAGTGGCGGACTAGCGGAGACCTACAATGAGCAGTTCTTC. As protein: CATSGGLAETYNEQFF.

This clonotype showed up just a few times. The chain links TRBV29-1 to TRBJ2-7; D is ambiguous. The CDR3 is made up of 15 amino acids. Trimming stripped 0 bases from V and 1 base from J, with 13 bases between. Germline loops: CDR1 SQVTM, CDR2 ANQGSEA. CDR3 sequence (DNA): TGCAGCGTTGAAGATCCGAGCGACCGTTCCTACGAGCAGTACTTC. Translation gives CSVEDPSDRSYEQYF.

This clonotype was counted a few times. V gene TRBV24-1 combines with J gene TRBJ2-6; D uncertain. The germline CDR1 and CDR2 sequences are KGHDR and SFDVKD. V lost 6 bases to trimming and J lost 0 bases, with 8 bases between them. The CDR3 has 15 amino acids. In DNA, the CDR3 is TGTGCCACCAGTAGAGGACCCTCTGGGGCCAACGTCCTGACTTTC. Encoded protein: CATSRGPSGANVLTF.

The chain has TRBV15 and TRBJ1-5; unclear D gene. V lost 0 bases to trimming and J lost 9 bases, with 12 bases between them. Germline-derived CDR1 and CDR2 are LNHNV and YYDKDF (reference sequence). The CDR3 runs 14 residues. The CDR3: CATSREGGSRPQHF. In DNA, the CDR3 is TGTGCCACCAGCAGAGAGGGCGGCAGTCGGCCCCAGCATTTT.

This clonotype has at least ten counts. The V gene is TRBV20-1, the J gene TRBJ1-1; D unresolved. V was clipped by 6 bases and J by 3 bases, with 5 bases between them. CDR3 length: 10 amino acids. Per germline, CDR1 DFQATT and CDR2 SNEGSKA (reference sequence). The chain's CDR3 is CSAYDTEAFF. Here the CDR3 DNA reads TGCAGTGCCTACGACACTGAAGCTTTCTTT.

This rearrangement joins TRBV12-3 or TRBV12-4 to TRBJ1-5; 10 bases are a match to TRBD1. J lost 2 bases, V lost 5 bases, and 6 bases had no gene match. The CDR3 has 16 residues. The DNA for the CDR3 is TGTGCCAGCAGTCCCGGGACAGGGGTAGGCAATCAGCCCCAGCATTTT. Protein sequence: CASSPGTGVGNQPQHF.

V and J are TRBV2 and TRBJ1-5; TRBD1 might be the D (5 bases). This CDR3 region has 17 residues. CDR1 is SNHLY and CDR2 is FYNNEI in the germline V gene. The V end lost 5 bases, the J end lost 4 bases, and 21 bases lay between the germline ends. CDR3 in amino acids: CASSWLAGVGENQPQHF. CDR3 DNA: TGTGCCAGCAGTTGGTTGGCGGGGGTAGGTGAAAATCAGCCCCAGCATTTT.

J is TRBJ1-4 and V is TRBV7-9, with 8 bases lining up with TRBD1. This CDR3 is 13 amino acids long. V dropped 5 bases and J dropped 7; count of bases not matched to a gene: 3. The germline gives CDR1 SEHNR, CDR2 FQNEAQ (reference sequence). This CDR3 reads CASSTTGGEKLFF. The CDR3 nucleotides are TGTGCCAGCAGCACCACAGGGGGTGAAAAACTGTTTTTT.

This chain's CDR3 is CATQGDGADTQYF. CDR3 DNA sequence: TGTGCCACCCAAGGGGATGGGGCAGATACGCAGTATTTT. This chain links TRBV10-3 with TRBJ2-3; TRBD1 is a possible D gene (5 bases). Between the trimmed V and J ends, which lost 10 bases and 4 bases, there was a span of 15 bases. Germline CDR1 ENHRY, CDR2 SYGVKD. The CDR3 extends over 13 amino acids.

The chain links TRBV29-1 to TRBJ2-1; 8 bases match TRBD1. Germline CDR1 reads SQVTM; CDR2 reads ANQGSEA. Trimming cost V 6 bases and J 6 bases; bases outside gene matches: 1. The CDR3 is 11 amino acids. For the CDR3, the DNA is TGCAGCGTCGGGACAGGCAATGAGCAGTTCTTC. It specifies CSVGTGNEQFF.

This clonotype was detected only once. Compared with germline, one end of the junction differs, possibly owing to a read error. The chain recombines TRBV24-1 with TRBJ2-3, with 8 nucleotides matching TRBD2. The CDR3 totals 17 residues. Per germline, CDR1 KGHDR and CDR2 SFDVKD. CDR3 amino acids: CAISDPPRHREGDTQYF. The DNA for the CDR3 is TGTGCCATCAGTGACCCTCCCCGCCACCGGGAGGGAGATACGCAGTATTTT.

This clonotype appeared many times. The rearrangement uses TRBV4-2 and TRBJ1-1; D is undetermined. The ends were cut back, 4 bases at V and 4 bases at J, with 7 bases in the middle. Germline V CDR1 and CDR2: LGHNA, YNFKEQ. The length of the CDR3 is 12 residues. CDR3 sequence: CASSPDGTEAFF. CDR3 nucleotide sequence: TGTGCCAGCAGCCCGGACGGCACTGAAGCTTTCTTT.

The rearrangement joins TRBV11-1 to TRBJ2-7, with TRBD1 as a possible D gene (5 bases). The germline V gene has CDR1 SGHAT and CDR2 FQDESV (reference sequence). The CDR3 has 16 residues. The V gene lost 5 bases and the J gene lost 7 bases, with 24 bases spanning the gap. The CDR3: CASSPFVGQQFIEQYF. In DNA form, the CDR3 reads TGTGCCAGCAGCCCCTTCGTGGGGCAGCAGTTTATTGAGCAGTACTTC.

This chain connects TRBV6-5 to TRBJ2-5; a possible D gene is TRBD2 (6 bases). The V end was cut by 6 bases, the J end by 4 bases, with 12 bases between. This CDR3 comprises 13 residues. Germline V lookup: CDR1 MNHEY, CDR2 SVGAGI. The CDR3 reads CASSPPGVETQYF. In DNA, the CDR3 is TGTGCCAGCAGCCCACCGGGGGTAGAGACCCAGTACTTC.